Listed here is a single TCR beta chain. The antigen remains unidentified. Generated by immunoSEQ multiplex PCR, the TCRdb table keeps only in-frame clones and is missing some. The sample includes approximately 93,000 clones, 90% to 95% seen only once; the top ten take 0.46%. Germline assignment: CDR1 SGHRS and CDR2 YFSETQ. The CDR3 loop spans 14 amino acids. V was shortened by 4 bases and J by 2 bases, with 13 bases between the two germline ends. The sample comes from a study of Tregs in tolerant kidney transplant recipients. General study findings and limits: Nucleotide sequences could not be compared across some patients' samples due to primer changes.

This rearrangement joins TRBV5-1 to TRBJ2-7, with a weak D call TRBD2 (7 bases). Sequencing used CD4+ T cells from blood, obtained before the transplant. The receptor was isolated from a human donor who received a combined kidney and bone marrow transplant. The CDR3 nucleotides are TGCGCCAGCAGCCCCCGGGGGGCGCCCTACGAGCAGTACTTC. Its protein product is CASSPRGAPYEQYF.